The present TCR beta chain was sequenced within a study of T cells in women clearing cervical HPV infection. The wider study: Blood came at first lesion visit for cases, post-clearance for controls.

The assay was immunoSEQ multiplex PCR, and TCRdb's table has in-frame clones only and misses some. The sample table includes over 45,000 clones. The CDR3 contains 17 residues. Germline loops: CDR1 LNHDA, CDR2 SQIVND (reference sequence). The V and J ends lost 5 bases and 7 bases respectively, with 24 bases between them. Worth noting for this clone: The CDR3 end lies 3 residues beyond the end of the read and is filled in from the germline J gene.

The V gene is TRBV19, the J gene TRBJ1-5; TRBD1 is a possible D gene (6 bases). The origin of this receptor is a woman aged 18-69 years with a cervical HPV16 infection that either progressed to CIN3+ or cleared (not recorded which). The sample comprised blood buffy coat. CDR3 sequence reads: CASSPQTGYRVDQPQHF. CDR3 DNA (partial): TGTGCCAGTAGTCCGCAAACAGGGTATCGAGTAGACCAGCCC. Looking up the rest from reference TRBV19 and TRBJ1-5 gives the full variable domain: DGGITQSPKYLFRKEGQNVTLSCEQNLNHDAMYWYRQDPGQGLRLIYYSQIVNDFQKGDIAEGYSVSREKKESFPLTVTSAQKNPTAFYLCASSPQTGYRVDQPQHFGDGTRLSIL.